This T cell receptor beta chain is from a study of blood T cell repertoires in COVID-19. Study-wide context: Researchers got acute and convalescent COVID-19 samples from the United States, Italy and Spain.

Seattle patients were enrolled during active infection and followed longitudinally. The CDR3 sequence is 15 residues long. The germline V gene encodes CDR1 SGDLS and CDR2 YYNGEE. Trimming cost V 2 bases and J 4 bases; bases outside gene matches: 3. As processed by the authors: How many nucleated cells were present was estimated from reference gene primer amplification. TCRdb's copy holds only in-frame clones and misses some; the assay was immunoSEQ multiplex PCR. The DNA gave D and trimming, while V, J and clone size come from that table. The repertoire holds around 360,000 clones, with 87% as singletons.

The sequencing sample was made of peripheral blood. V and J are TRBV9 and TRBJ2-5; TRBD2 matches at 12 bases. This receptor was identified in a woman aged 25 to 45 with COVID-19, enrolled during active disease. The CDR3 DNA is TGTGCCAGCAGCGTCCTGACTAGCGGGAGAGAGACCCAGTACTTC. As protein: CASSVLTSGRETQYF. Variable domain in full (rest from reference TRBV9 and TRBJ2-5): DSGVTQTPKHLITATGQRVTLRCSPRSGDLSVYWYQQSLDQGLQFLIQYYNGEERAKGNILERFSAQQFPDLHSELNLSSLELGDSALYFCASSVLTSGRETQYFGPGTRLLVL.